The rows below give T cell receptor beta chains drawn from one sample of a study of cytomegalovirus exposure and HLA in healthy donors. The assay was immunoSEQ multiplex PCR, and TCRdb's table has in-frame clones only and misses some. The table records 150,000 or so clones, approximately 80% of them present only once. Sample: PBMCs. These receptors were taken from a woman in her thirties or forties in good health and CMV-seronegative. CDR3s include the opening cysteine and the closing phenylalanine or tryptophan.

v_gene: TRBV10-3
j_gene: TRBJ2-7
CDR3aa: CAISEVDRDRQYF

v_gene: TRBV11-3
j_gene: TRBJ1-2
CDR3aa: CASSTRSNGYTF

v_gene: TRBV5-1
j_gene: TRBJ2-5
CDR3aa: CASSSGGVGEETQYF

v_gene: TRBV6-1
j_gene: TRBJ1-5
CDR3aa: CASTDRTNQPQHF

v_gene: TRBV7-2
j_gene: TRBJ2-3
CDR3aa: CASSLLGVNTQYF

v_gene: TRBV6-4
j_gene: TRBJ2-3
CDR3aa: CASSPRGEFTDTQYF

v_gene: TRBV10-1
j_gene: TRBJ2-5
CDR3aa: CASSDGTGGGQETQYF

v_gene: TRBV9
j_gene: TRBJ2-7
CDR3aa: CASSAGTSGSPYEQYF

v_gene: TRBV27
j_gene: TRBJ1-4
CDR3aa: CASSLQGNEKLFF

v_gene: TRBV7-9
j_gene: TRBJ1-5
CDR3aa: CASSGGEQGQPQHF

v_gene: TRBV5-1
j_gene: TRBJ1-1
CDR3aa: CASSLRDRATNTEAFF

v_gene: TRBV10-1
j_gene: TRBJ2-7
CDR3aa: CASSPRDWGTYEQYF

v_gene: TRBV6-5
j_gene: TRBJ2-1
CDR3aa: CASSSRELARGGEQFF

v_gene: TRBV7-2
j_gene: TRBJ2-1
CDR3aa: CASREREAYNEQFF

v_gene: TRBV12-5
j_gene: TRBJ1-5
CDR3aa: CASGTWTGDNQPQHF

v_gene: TRBV28
j_gene: TRBJ1-5
CDR3aa: CASSFAQGGNQPQHF

v_gene: TRBV2
j_gene: TRBJ1-1
CDR3aa: CASSVGEGNTEAFF

v_gene: TRBV6-1
j_gene: TRBJ1-2
CDR3aa: CASSPGPLTGSGYTF

v_gene: TRBV7-9
j_gene: TRBJ1-1
CDR3aa: CASSPLDGSEAFF

v_gene: TRBV28
j_gene: TRBJ2-1
CDR3aa: CASTQTRLNNEQFF

v_gene: TRBV2
j_gene: TRBJ2-3
CDR3aa: CASSYTDTQYF

v_gene: TRBV6-5
j_gene: TRBJ2-2
CDR3aa: CASTRTGDTGELFF

v_gene: TRBV6-4
j_gene: TRBJ2-2
CDR3aa: CASSLRTGNTGELFF

v_gene: TRBV10-3
j_gene: TRBJ1-1
CDR3aa: CATRRPTHEAFF